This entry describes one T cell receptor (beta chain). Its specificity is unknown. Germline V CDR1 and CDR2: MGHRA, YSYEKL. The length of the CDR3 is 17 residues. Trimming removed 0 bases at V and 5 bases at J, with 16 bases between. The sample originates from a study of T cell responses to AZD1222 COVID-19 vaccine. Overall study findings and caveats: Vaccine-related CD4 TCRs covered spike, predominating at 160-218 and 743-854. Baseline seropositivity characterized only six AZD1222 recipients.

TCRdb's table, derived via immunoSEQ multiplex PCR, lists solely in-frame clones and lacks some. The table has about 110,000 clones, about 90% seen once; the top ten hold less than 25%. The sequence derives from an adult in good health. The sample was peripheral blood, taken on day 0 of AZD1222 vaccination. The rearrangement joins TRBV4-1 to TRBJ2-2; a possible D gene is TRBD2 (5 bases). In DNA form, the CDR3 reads TGCGCCAGCAGCCAAGATCACAGACCGGGGAGTACCGGGGAGCTGTTTTTT. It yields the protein CASSQDHRPGSTGELFF.